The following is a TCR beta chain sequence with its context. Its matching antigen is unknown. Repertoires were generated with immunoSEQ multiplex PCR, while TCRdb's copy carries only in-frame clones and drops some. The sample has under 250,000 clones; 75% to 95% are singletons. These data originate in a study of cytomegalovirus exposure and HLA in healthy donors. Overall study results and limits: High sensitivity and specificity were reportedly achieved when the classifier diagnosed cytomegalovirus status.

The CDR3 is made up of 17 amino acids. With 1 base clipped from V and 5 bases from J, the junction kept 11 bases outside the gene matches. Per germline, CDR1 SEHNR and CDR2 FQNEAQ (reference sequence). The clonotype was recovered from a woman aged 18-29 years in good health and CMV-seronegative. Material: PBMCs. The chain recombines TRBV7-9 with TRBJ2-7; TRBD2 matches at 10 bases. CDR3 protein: CASSLGGLAGVIHEQYF. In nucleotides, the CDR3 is TGTGCCAGCAGCTTAGGGGGCCTAGCGGGAGTCATACACGAGCAGTACTTC.